This T cell receptor (beta chain) is drawn from a study of cytomegalovirus exposure and HLA in healthy donors. Across the whole study: Approximately 200 million T cells yielded over 90 million unique TCR beta sequences in earlier analysis. Findings and limits, study-wide: A later analysis linked a missense variant in DCLRE1C to the trimming of TCR beta V and J genes. For most TCR sequences rarity was the rule, although some public TCRs occurred in many donors.

After removal of 2 bases from V and 2 bases from J, the junction contained 9 bases not matched to a gene. This CDR3 is 16 amino acids long. Germline loops: CDR1 SGHTS, CDR2 YDEGEE. Details on this clone: Its specificity is not known.

60 Vbeta and 13 Jbeta primers were used in PCR. The data were produced by immunoSEQ multiplex PCR, yet TCRdb's version contains in-frame clones alone and is incomplete. This sample has around 270,000 clones, with roughly 80% found just once. This receptor was obtained from a girl aged 2-10 years in good health and CMV-seronegative. This sequence joins TRBV5-8 and TRBJ2-5; 7 nucleotides match TRBD1. Source material: PBMCs. The CDR3 here is CASSLGVARGQETQYF. In DNA form, the CDR3 reads TGTGCCAGCAGCTTAGGTGTTGCCAGGGGGCAAGAGACCCAGTACTTC. The whole variable domain, filled in from reference TRBV5-8 and TRBJ2-5, reads EAGVTQSPTHLIKTRGQQATLRCSPISGHTSVYWYQQALGLGLQFLLWYDEGEERNRGNFPPRFSGRQFPNYSSELNVNALELEDSALYLCASSLGVARGQETQYFGPGTRLLVL.